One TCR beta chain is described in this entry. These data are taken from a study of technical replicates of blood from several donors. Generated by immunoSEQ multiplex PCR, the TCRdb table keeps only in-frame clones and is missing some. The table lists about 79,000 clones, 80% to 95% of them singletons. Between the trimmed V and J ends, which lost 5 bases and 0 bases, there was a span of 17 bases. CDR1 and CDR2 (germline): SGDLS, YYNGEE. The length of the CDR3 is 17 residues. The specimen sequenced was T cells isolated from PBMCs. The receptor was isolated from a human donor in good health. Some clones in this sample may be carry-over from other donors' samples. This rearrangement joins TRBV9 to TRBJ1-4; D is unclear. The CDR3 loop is CASSLGSTDSTNEKLFF. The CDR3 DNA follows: TGTGCCAGCAGTCTAGGATCCACTGATTCAACTAATGAAAAACTGTTTTTT.